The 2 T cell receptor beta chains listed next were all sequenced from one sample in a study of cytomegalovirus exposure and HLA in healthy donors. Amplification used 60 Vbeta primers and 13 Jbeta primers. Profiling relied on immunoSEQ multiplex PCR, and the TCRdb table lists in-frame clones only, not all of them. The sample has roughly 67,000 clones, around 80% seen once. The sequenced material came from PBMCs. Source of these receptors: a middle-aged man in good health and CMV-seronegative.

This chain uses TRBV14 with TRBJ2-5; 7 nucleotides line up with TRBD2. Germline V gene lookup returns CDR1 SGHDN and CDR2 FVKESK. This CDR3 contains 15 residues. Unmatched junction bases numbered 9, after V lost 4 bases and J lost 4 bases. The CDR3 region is CASSLGTRGSETQYF. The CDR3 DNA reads TGTGCCAGCAGCCTGGGAACGCGGGGGTCAGAGACCCAGTACTTC.

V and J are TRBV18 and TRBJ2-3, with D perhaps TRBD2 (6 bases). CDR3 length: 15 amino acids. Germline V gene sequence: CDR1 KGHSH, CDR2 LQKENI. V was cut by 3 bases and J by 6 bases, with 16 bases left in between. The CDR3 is CASSPGGTLLDTQYF. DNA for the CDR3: TGTGCCAGCTCACCTGGCGGGACCCTCCTGGATACGCAGTATTTT. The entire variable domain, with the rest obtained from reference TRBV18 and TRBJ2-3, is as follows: NAGVMQNPRHLVRRRGQEARLRCSPMKGHSHVYWYRQLPEEGLKFMVYLQKENIIDESGMPKERFSAEFPKEGPSILRIQQVVRGDSAAYFCASSPGGTLLDTQYFGPGTRLTVL.